These 29 T cell receptor beta chains were sequenced from one sample in a study of CD8 T cells in Susac syndrome. An input of 0.5 to 1 ug of RNA was subjected to reverse transcription using random hexamers. From the immunoSEQ multiplex PCR reads, TCRdb called clonotypes with MiXCR, one entry per CDR3 protein. The sample yields 180,000 or so distinct CDR3 sequences, about 95% seen once. Sequenced: CD4+ T cells from PBMCs. The receptors originated from a human donor in good health.

The chain recombines TRBV7-8 with TRBJ2-5, with 9 bases aligning to TRBD2. The germline V gene encodes CDR1 SGHVS and CDR2 FQNEAQ. Trimming at V came to 5 bases and at J to 5 bases, leaving 12 bases not matched to a gene. The CDR3 sequence is 16 residues long. The CDR3 bases are TGTGCCAGCAGCACTGGGTATAGCGGGAGAGGTGAGACCCAGTACTTC. It yields the protein CASSTGYSGRGETQYF.

This chain joins TRBV20-1 and TRBJ1-1; D not certain. V shed 1 base and J shed 1 base, with 7 bases lying between them. Germline V gene lookup returns CDR1 DFQATT and CDR2 SNEGSKA (reference sequence). CDR3 length: 13 residues. CDR3 bases: TGCAGTGCTAGAGTCAGAGCGAACACTGAAGCTTTCTTT. Translating gives CSARVRANTEAFF.

CDR3 region: CASSVAPGGEGEAFF. CDR3 coding DNA: TGTGCCAGCAGCGTAGCCCCGGGGGGGGAAGGTGAAGCTTTCTTT. The chain employs TRBV9 and TRBJ1-1; perhaps TRBD1 as D (5 bases). Trimming removed 0 bases at V and 7 bases at J, with 16 bases between. The CDR3 spans 15 residues. CDR1 is SGDLS and CDR2 is YYNGEE in the germline V gene. The whole variable domain, remainder taken from reference TRBV9 and TRBJ1-1, is DSGVTQTPKHLITATGQRVTLRCSPRSGDLSVYWYQQSLDQGLQFLIQYYNGEERAKGNILERFSAQQFPDLHSELNLSSLELGDSALYFCASSVAPGGEGEAFFGQGTRLTVV.

This chain connects TRBV5-6 to TRBJ2-4; tentatively, D is TRBD1 or TRBD2 (6 bases each). Germline V gene sequence: CDR1 SGHDT, CDR2 YYEEEE. The CDR3 has 19 residues. V gave up 1 base and J gave up 1 base, with 21 bases separating them. CDR3 protein: CASSLLKGDLLSAKNIQYF. CDR3 coding DNA: TGTGCCAGCAGCTTGCTTAAGGGGGACTTGCTGTCGGCCAAAAACATTCAGTACTTC.

The chain links TRBV6-1 to TRBJ2-3; D is perhaps TRBD1 or TRBD2 (5 bases each). V was cut by 10 bases and J by 2 bases, with 25 bases left in between. CDR3 length: 17 amino acids. From germline, CDR1 is MNHNS and CDR2 SASEGT. DNA of the CDR3: TGTGCCACCATGGGACCATTCTTACCGGGCTCCACAGATACGCAGTATTTT. Its translation is CATMGPFLPGSTDTQYF.

CDR3 sequence (DNA): TGTGCCAGCAGGCTAGGGACTAGCGGAACAGATACGCAGTATTTT. Protein sequence: CASRLGTSGTDTQYF. The rearrangement links TRBV6-6 to TRBJ2-3; TRBD2 matches 11 bases. The CDR3 totals 15 residues. Germline CDR1 and CDR2: MNHNY and SVGAGI (reference sequence). The V gene end was trimmed by 6 bases and the J gene end by 3 bases; junction bases not matched to a gene: 5.

V gene TRBV9 combines with J gene TRBJ2-5; D remains unclear. Trimming left V 0 bases short and J 5 bases short, with 23 bases between. CDR3 length: 18 residues. CDR1 is SGDLS, CDR2 YYNGEE, per germline. The CDR3: CASSVGVGERPSRETQYF. The CDR3 DNA reads TGTGCCAGCAGCGTAGGGGTAGGTGAACGACCCTCCCGGGAGACCCAGTACTTC.

J is TRBJ2-4 and V is TRBV24-1; D might be TRBD2 (6 bases). Trimming cost V 5 bases and J 9 bases, with 16 bases left between them. Germline V gives CDR1 KGHDR, CDR2 SFDVKD. This CDR3 is 14 amino acids long. The CDR3 DNA is TGTGCCACCAGTGCCTCCGGGACTTCAACCATTCAGTACTTC. Amino acid sequence: CATSASGTSTIQYF.

This chain joins TRBV30 and TRBJ2-3, with 7 bases that match TRBD1. The CDR3 consists of 14 residues. V dropped 4 bases and J dropped 2; count of bases not matched to a gene: 6. CDR1 is GTSNPN, CDR2 SVGIG, per germline (reference sequence). This CDR3 is CAWKLDRYTDTQYF. The DNA of the CDR3 is TGTGCCTGGAAATTGGACAGGTACACAGATACGCAGTATTTT.

J is TRBJ2-1 and V is TRBV12-3 or TRBV12-4; no clear D gene. This CDR3 is 12 amino acids long. Trimming stripped 6 bases from V and 9 bases from J, with 12 bases between. CDR3 sequence reads: CASSLPRSEQFF. In nucleotides, the CDR3 is TGTGCCAGCAGCCTACCGCGCAGTGAGCAGTTCTTC.

This sequence joins TRBV30 and TRBJ1-2, with D unclear. Germline V gene data show CDR1 as GTSNPN and CDR2 as SVGIG (reference sequence). Trimming cost V 6 bases and J 8 bases, with 16 bases left between them. The CDR3 has 12 residues. DNA for the CDR3: TGTGCCTGCAAAGGGTATTGGGGAGGCTACACCTTC. Residues: CACKGYWGGYTF.

The rearrangement links TRBV20-1 to TRBJ2-3, with 12 nucleotides matching TRBD2. The CDR3 sequence is 14 residues long. The germline CDR1 and CDR2 sequences are DFQATT and SNEGSKA (reference sequence). Trimming cost V 2 bases and J 9 bases; bases outside gene matches: 6. CDR3 bases: TGCAGTGCTAGACTAGCGGGAGGGCATATAACGCAGTATTTT. Its translation: CSARLAGGHITQYF.

V gene TRBV27 combines with J gene TRBJ2-7; TRBD2 is a possible D gene (6 bases). The CDR3 is made up of 15 amino acids. CDR1 MNHEY and CDR2 SMNVEV come from the germline V gene (reference sequence). V was cut by 2 bases and J by 2 bases, with 13 bases left in between. CDR3 nucleotides: TGTGCCAGCAGTTTAGAGCCTCCGGGGGCCTACGAGCAGTACTTC. The encoded protein is CASSLEPPGAYEQYF.

V gene TRBV5-1 combines with J gene TRBJ1-4; D is undetermined. The germline V gene has CDR1 SGHRS and CDR2 YFSETQ. CDR3 length equals 15 residues. The V end lost 0 bases, the J end lost 3 bases, and 9 bases lay between the germline ends. For the CDR3, the DNA is TGCGCCAGCAGCTTGGCCATACAGCCTAATGAAAAACTGTTTTTT. It codes for CASSLAIQPNEKLFF.

This chain connects TRBV9 to TRBJ1-2; unclear D gene. The CDR3 is 13 amino acids. Trimming left V 0 bases short and J 8 bases short, with 11 bases between. Looked up from germline, CDR1 is SGDLS and CDR2 is YYNGEE. This CDR3 is CASSVGGWVGYTF. The CDR3 coding sequence is TGTGCCAGCAGCGTAGGAGGTTGGGTCGGCTACACCTTC.

The chain has TRBV6-2 or TRBV6-3 and TRBJ2-7; a weak D match, TRBD2 (6 bases). Trimming stripped 10 bases from V and 2 bases from J, with 15 bases between. This CDR3 contains 13 residues. Germline lookup yields CDR1 MNHEY and CDR2 SVGEGT. The CDR3 spells CATTGSGTYEQYF. The CDR3 nucleotides read TGTGCCACCACCGGTAGCGGAACCTACGAGCAGTACTTC.

This rearrangement joins TRBV12-3 or TRBV12-4 to TRBJ2-1, with D possibly matching TRBD2 (5 bases). The CDR3 spans 14 residues. Trimming stripped 1 base from V and 3 bases from J, with 7 bases between. The CDR3 is CASSLGSGYNEQFF. CDR3 DNA: TGTGCCAGCAGTTTAGGGAGCGGCTACAATGAGCAGTTCTTC.

This clonotype was detected only once. CDR3 sequence reads: CASGGGNTDTQYF. CDR3 bases: TGTGCCAGCGGGGGCGGGAACACAGATACGCAGTATTTT. The chain uses TRBV4-2 and TRBJ2-3, with D tentatively TRBD1 or TRBD2 (6 bases each). Deletions cut 8 bases from V and 2 bases from J, with 11 bases between. CDR1 is LGHNA, CDR2 YNFKEQ, per germline. The CDR3 length is 13 residues.

The chain couples TRBV24-1 to TRBJ2-3; D unresolved. Trimming stripped 5 bases from V and 3 bases from J, with 11 bases between. Per germline, CDR1 KGHDR and CDR2 SFDVKD. CDR3 length: 14 amino acids. The CDR3 nucleotides read TGTGCCACCAGTGGCCCAGTGGGGACAGATACGCAGTATTTT. Its translation is CATSGPVGTDTQYF.

The rearrangement links TRBV24-1 to TRBJ2-1; TRBD2 agrees at 14 bases. The CDR3 is 17 amino acids. Germline V gene lookup returns CDR1 KGHDR and CDR2 SFDVKD. Unmatched junction bases numbered 5, after V lost 4 bases and J lost 4 bases. CDR3 coding DNA: TGTGCCACCAGTGACCCGGGACTAGCGGGAGTGTACAATGAGCAGTTCTTC. This sequence encodes CATSDPGLAGVYNEQFF.

This clonotype was counted only a few times. The chain couples TRBV9 to TRBJ2-1; 7 bases map to TRBD2. The ends lost 3 bases at V and 1 base at J; junction bases unmatched: 4. Per the germline V gene, CDR1 is SGDLS and CDR2 is YYNGEE. The CDR3 spans 15 residues. CDR3 sequence (DNA): TGTGCCAGCAGCGCCCGGACTAGTTCCTACAATGAGCAGTTCTTC. Amino acid sequence: CASSARTSSYNEQFF.

This rearrangement joins TRBV20-1 to TRBJ2-7, with TRBD2 matching over 14 bases. Germline loops: CDR1 DFQATT, CDR2 SNEGSKA (reference sequence). The CDR3 length is 17 residues. Losses at the gene ends were 7 bases for V and 0 bases for J; bases not matched to a gene: 11. CDR3 in amino acids: CSEARLAGGRSSYEQYF. Here the CDR3 DNA reads TGCAGTGAAGCACGACTAGCGGGAGGGCGTAGCTCCTACGAGCAGTACTTC.

The chain couples TRBV28 to TRBJ2-7, with 10 bases identical to TRBD2. The CDR3 loop spans 17 amino acids. Trimming removed 5 bases from V and 4 bases from J; junction bases left unmatched: 14. Germline values: CDR1 MDHEN, CDR2 SYDVKM. DNA of the CDR3: TGTGCCAGCAGTATGCCGGGACTAGCGACCCTAGGTTACGAGCAGTACTTC. This codes for CASSMPGLATLGYEQYF.

A single count supports this clonotype. The chain's CDR3 is CASSIRGSYNEQFF. In nucleotides, the CDR3 is TGTGCCAGTAGTATTCGGGGCTCCTACAATGAGCAGTTCTTC. The chain recombines TRBV19 with TRBJ2-1; maybe TRBD2 (5 bases). Between the trimmed V and J ends, which lost 3 bases and 0 bases, there was a span of 6 bases. The CDR3 has 14 amino acids. Germline CDR1 and CDR2: LNHDA and SQIVND (reference sequence).

The J gene is TRBJ2-1, the V gene TRBV30, with D perhaps TRBD1 or TRBD2 (6 bases each). Germline CDR1 reads GTSNPN; CDR2 reads SVGIG (reference sequence). The V gene lost 4 bases and the J gene lost 10 bases, with 14 bases spanning the gap. The CDR3 contains 12 residues. The CDR3 DNA sequence: TGTGCCTGGACCCGGGGGCCAGGGGAGCAGTTCTTC. Translation gives CAWTRGPGEQFF.

The V gene is TRBV4-3, the J gene TRBJ2-7, with TRBD2 as a possible D gene (5 bases). V shed 0 bases and J shed 7 bases, with 16 bases lying between them. The CDR3 is 15 amino acids. Germline-derived CDR1 and CDR2 are LGHNA and YSLEER. The CDR3 here is CASSQDLASGREQYF. The CDR3 DNA reads as TGCGCCAGCAGCCAAGATTTAGCGTCAGGCCGGGAGCAGTACTTC.

This chain links TRBV29-1 with TRBJ2-1; TRBD1 or TRBD2 may be the D gene (7 bases each). The CDR3 runs to 14 residues. Trimming removed 4 bases at V and 7 bases at J, with 17 bases between. Per the germline V gene, CDR1 is SQVTM and CDR2 is ANQGSEA. The CDR3 spells CSVASRGGINEQFF. The CDR3 region has the DNA TGCAGCGTTGCGAGCAGGGGGGGAATAAATGAGCAGTTCTTC.

The rearrangement uses TRBV3-1 and TRBJ2-1; D uncertain. CDR1 and CDR2 from the germline V gene are LGHDT and YNNKEL (reference sequence). V was cut by 3 bases and J by 5 bases, with 5 bases left in between. The CDR3 extends over 12 amino acids. CDR3 nucleotide sequence: TGTGCCAGCAGCCATTCTAACAATGAGCAGTTCTTC. It encodes CASSHSNNEQFF.

The DNA for the CDR3 is TGCGCCAGCAGCCAAGGGAATACAGGGGAAGGGGAAAAACTGTTTTTT. It yields the protein CASSQGNTGEGEKLFF. The chain is built from TRBV4-3 and TRBJ1-4; 7 bases line up with TRBD1. Germline V gene sequence: CDR1 LGHNA, CDR2 YSLEER. The CDR3 has 16 amino acids. V trimming: 1 base; J trimming: 8 bases; junction bases outside the gene matches: 10.